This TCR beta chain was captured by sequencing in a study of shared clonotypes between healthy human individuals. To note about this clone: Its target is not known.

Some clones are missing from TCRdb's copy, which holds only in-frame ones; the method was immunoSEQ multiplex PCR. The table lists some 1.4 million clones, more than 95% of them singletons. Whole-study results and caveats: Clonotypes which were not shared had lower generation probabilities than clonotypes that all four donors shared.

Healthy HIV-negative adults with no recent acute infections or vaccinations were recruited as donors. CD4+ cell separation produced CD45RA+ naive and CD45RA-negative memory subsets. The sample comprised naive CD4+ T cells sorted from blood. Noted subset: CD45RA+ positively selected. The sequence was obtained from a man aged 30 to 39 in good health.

For the CDR3, the DNA is TGTGCCAGCAGCTTAAGGCGACCTCTTTTCTTC. It is translated as CASSLRRPLFF. V usage is TRBV7-2 and J usage is TRBJ2-1; D gene unclear. Trimming left V 2 bases short and J 16 bases short, with 12 bases between. The CDR3 is 11 amino acids. Germline CDR1 and CDR2: SGHTA and FQGNSA.